The 2 T cell receptor beta chains below come from one sample, sequenced in a study of beta chain features in type 1 diabetes listed by TCRdb under 2018. Libraries were constructed by the immunoSEQ multiplex PCR assay. The High Capacity cDNA Reverse Transcription Kit was used to reverse transcribe all of the isolated RNA, meaning that expressed TCRB transcripts were what got sequenced. TCRdb provides this immuneACCESS table in a form limited to in-frame rearrangements. Some clones are lacking; in checked studies, under half of them reflect an unresolved V gene, and why the rest are absent is not known. The sample has under 900,000 clones on record, 17% of them singletons. 0.02% to 0.025% of the sample rests with the top ten. Sequencing was performed on naive CD4+ T cells from blood. This specimen's cell subset or site label, interpreted: true naive CD4+ T cells. Receptors were obtained from a woman younger than 30 in good health.

This clone was counted between two and nine times. The CDR3 spells CASSRSRGQETQYF. The CDR3 nucleotides are TGTGCCAGCTCACGTAGCCGGGGGCAAGAGACCCAGTACTTC. V and J are TRBV18 and TRBJ2-5; D possibly corresponds to TRBD2 (6 bases). The CDR3 runs 14 residues. V shed 4 bases and J shed 2 bases, with 11 bases lying between them. Germline CDR1 and CDR2: KGHSH and LQKENI.

This clone was counted only a few times. The chain couples TRBV7-2 to TRBJ2-7; D gene ambiguous. The germline V and J ends were trimmed by 2 bases and 7 bases, with 9 bases remaining between them. The CDR3 runs to 12 residues. Germline CDR1 reads SGHTA; CDR2 reads FQGNSA. CDR3 loop: CASSLYAGEQYF. As DNA, the CDR3 is TGTGCCAGCAGCTTATACGCTGGGGAGCAGTACTTC.